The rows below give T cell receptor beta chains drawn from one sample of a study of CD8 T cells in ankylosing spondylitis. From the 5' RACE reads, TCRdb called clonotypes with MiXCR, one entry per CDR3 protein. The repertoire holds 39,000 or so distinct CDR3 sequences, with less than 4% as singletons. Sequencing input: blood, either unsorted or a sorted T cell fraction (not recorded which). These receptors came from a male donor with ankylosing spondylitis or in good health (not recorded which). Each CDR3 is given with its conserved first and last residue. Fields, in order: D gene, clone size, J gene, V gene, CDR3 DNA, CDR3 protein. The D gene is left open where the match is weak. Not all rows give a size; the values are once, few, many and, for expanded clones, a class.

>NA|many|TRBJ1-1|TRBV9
TGTGCCAGCAGCCCGCCGAGGGGGGGGACTGAAGCTTTCTTT
CASSPPRGGTEAFF
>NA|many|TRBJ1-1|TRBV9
TGTGCCAGCAGCGCCGTCAAGGGGAACACTGAAGCTTTCTTT
CASSAVKGNTEAFF
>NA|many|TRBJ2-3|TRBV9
TGTGCCAGCAGCGTAGAGCTTAGGAGCGGAAGCACAGATACGCAGTATTTT
CASSVELRSGSTDTQYF
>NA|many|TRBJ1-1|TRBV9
TGTGCCAGCAGCGTTACCCCCGGGGAGAACACTGAAGCTTTCTTT
CASSVTPGENTEAFF
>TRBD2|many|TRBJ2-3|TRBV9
TGTGCCAGCAGCCCTCCGGGACTAAGAAGTAATACGCAGTATTTT
CASSPPGLRSNTQYF
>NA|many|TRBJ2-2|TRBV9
TGTGCCAGCAGCGTAGACCCCCAGGGGTTAGTTACCGGGGAGCTGTTTTTT
CASSVDPQGLVTGELFF
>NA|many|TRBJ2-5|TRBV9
TGTGCCAGCAGCGAGGGGCAGGGCCCGAGGGAGACCCAGTACTTC
CASSEGQGPRETQYF
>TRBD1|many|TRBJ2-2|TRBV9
TGTGCCAGCAGCGTAGGACAGGGGCCGCTTCGTACCGGGGAGCTGTTTTTT
CASSVGQGPLRTGELFF
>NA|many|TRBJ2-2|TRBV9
TGTGCCAGCAGCGCGAATCAGGGCGGGACCGGGGAGCTGTTTTTT
CASSANQGGTGELFF
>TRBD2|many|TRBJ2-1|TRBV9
TGTGCCAGCAGCGCCCGGGGACTAGCGGGGGGCTCTGAGCAGTTCTTC
CASSARGLAGGSEQFF
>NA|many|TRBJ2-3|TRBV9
TGTGCCAGCAGCCCAGCGGCGGGATGGACAGATACGCAGTATTTT
CASSPAAGWTDTQYF
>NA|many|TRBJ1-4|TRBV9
TGTGCCAGCAGCCCCGGTAGTAATAATGAAAAACTGTTTTTT
CASSPGSNNEKLFF
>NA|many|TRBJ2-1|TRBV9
TGTGCCAGCAGCACCGGAGTATGGGGACCCGGAAATGAGCAGTTCTTC
CASSTGVWGPGNEQFF
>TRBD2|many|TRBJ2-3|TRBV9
TGTGCCAGCAGCCCCCGGACTAGCGGGATTTTCACAGATACGCAGTATTTT
CASSPRTSGIFTDTQYF
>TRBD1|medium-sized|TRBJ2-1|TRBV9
TGTGCCAGCAGCGTAGTAGGGGGCTACAACAATGAGCAGTTCTTC
CASSVVGGYNNEQFF
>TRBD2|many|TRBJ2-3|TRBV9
TGTGCCAGCAGCCGTCCCGCGGGAGGGAGACTCAAACCTAGCACAGATACGCAGTATTTT
CASSRPAGGRLKPSTDTQYF
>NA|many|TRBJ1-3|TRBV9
TGTGCCAGCAGCAACCGCAGGGAATCTGGAAACACCATATATTTT
CASSNRRESGNTIYF
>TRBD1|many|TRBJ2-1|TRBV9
TGTGCCAGCAGCGTAGAGGCTGGGACAGGGGGCAATGAGCAGTTCTTC
CASSVEAGTGGNEQFF
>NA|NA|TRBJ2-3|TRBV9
TGTGCCAGCAGCGTAGGACTATCTAGCACAGATACGCAGTATTTT
CASSVGLSSTDTQYF
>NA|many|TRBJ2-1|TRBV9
TGTGCCAGCAGCGAGACTTGGGCCTACAATGAGCAGTTCTTC
CASSETWAYNEQFF
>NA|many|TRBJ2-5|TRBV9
TGTGCCAGCAGCGTAGCTCGGGGCTACGGGGAGACCCAGTACTTC
CASSVARGYGETQYF
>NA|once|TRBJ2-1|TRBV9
TGTGCCAGCAGCGTAGGTCCAGGGAACTTGAATGAGCAGTTCTTC
CASSVGPGNLNEQFF
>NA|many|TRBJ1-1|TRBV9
TGTGCCAGCAGCGGAGACCAGGGGCGCACTGAAGCTTTCTTT
CASSGDQGRTEAFF
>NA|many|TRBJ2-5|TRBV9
TGTGCCAGCAGCGTAGGCGGTCCTAGGTACCAAGAGACCCAGTACTTC
CASSVGGPRYQETQYF
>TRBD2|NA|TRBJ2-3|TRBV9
TGTGCCAGCAGCTTGGGACTAGCGGGGGCGGAAGATACGCAGTATTTT
CASSLGLAGAEDTQYF
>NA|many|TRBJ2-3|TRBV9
TGTGCCAGCAGCTCCCCGTTGGGCGGTACGCAGTATTTT
CASSSPLGGTQYF
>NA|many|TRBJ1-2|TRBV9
TGTGCCAGCAGCGGAAGGGACGGAACAAACTATGGCTACACCTTC
CASSGRDGTNYGYTF
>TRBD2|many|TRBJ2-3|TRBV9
TGTGCCAGCAGCGTTTACGGGACTAGCGGGGGGAGGACAGATACGCAGTATTTT
CASSVYGTSGGRTDTQYF
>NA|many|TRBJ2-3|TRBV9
TGTGCCAGCAGCGTAGCTACGAGGGGAAATACGCAGTATTTT
CASSVATRGNTQYF
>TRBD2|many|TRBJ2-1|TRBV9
TGTGCCAGCAGCGTGGCAGCTGGACTAGCGGACAATGAGCAGTTCTTC
CASSVAAGLADNEQFF
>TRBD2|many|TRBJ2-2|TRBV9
TGTGCCAGCAGCGTAGCTACTAGCGGGCCGAACACCGGGGAGCTGTTTTTT
CASSVATSGPNTGELFF
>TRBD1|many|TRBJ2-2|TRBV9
TGTGCCAGCAGCGTATTAGTGGACAGGCACACCGGGGAGCTGTTTTTT
CASSVLVDRHTGELFF
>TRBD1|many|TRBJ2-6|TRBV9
TGTGCCAGCATTCGCGGGACAGGGCTCTCTGGGGCCAACGTCCTGACTTTC
CASIRGTGLSGANVLTF
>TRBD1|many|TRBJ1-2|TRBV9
TGTGCCAGCAGCGTAGGCCCAGGGGGCTCTAGCTATGGCTACACCTTC
CASSVGPGGSSYGYTF
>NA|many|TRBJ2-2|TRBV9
TGTGCCAGCAGCTTCGGCGGGACAACTAACACCGGGGAGCTGTTTTTT
CASSFGGTTNTGELFF
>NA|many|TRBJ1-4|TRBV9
TGTGCCAGCAGCGTGGGACACAATTTAAATGAAAAACTGTTTTTT
CASSVGHNLNEKLFF
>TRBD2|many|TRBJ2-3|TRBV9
TGTGCCAGCAGCGTAGATCCAGCGGGGGGAGTAACAGATACGCAGTATTTT
CASSVDPAGGVTDTQYF